This passage covers 25 T cell receptor beta chains from one sample sequenced in a study of blood T cell repertoires in COVID-19. Produced via immunoSEQ multiplex PCR; TCRdb's table is partial and in-frame only. This table holds just over 90,000 clones, roughly 80% found once. The sample consisted of peripheral blood. The receptors here all came from a human donor in a cohort sampled during active COVID-19.

J is TRBJ1-2 and V is TRBV6-5; D unresolved. Germline V lookup: CDR1 MNHEY, CDR2 SVGAGI. This CDR3 contains 14 residues. V gave up 5 bases and J gave up 4 bases, with 14 bases separating them. The CDR3 sequence is CASSPIYGSYGYTF. The CDR3 bases are TGTGCCAGCAGTCCGATTTATGGGAGCTATGGCTACACCTTC.

This clone has only a few counts. The V gene is TRBV2, the J gene TRBJ1-2; D might be TRBD1 (6 bases). The CDR3 covers 15 residues. V was clipped by 11 bases and J by 2 bases, with 21 bases between them. Germline lookup yields CDR1 SNHLY and CDR2 FYNNEI. The CDR3 DNA sequence: TGTGCCGGAACGGGACAATTAATGGCAAACTATGGCTACACCTTC. Translating gives CAGTGQLMANYGYTF. Complete variable domain (other parts from reference TRBV2 and TRBJ1-2): EPEVTQTPSHQVTQMGQEVILRCVPISNHLYFYWYRQILGQKVEFLVSFYNNEISEKSEIFDDQFSVERPDGSNFTLKIRSTKLEDSAMYFCAGTGQLMANYGYTFGSGTRLTVV.

This chain connects TRBV18 to TRBJ1-1; possible D gene TRBD1, 5 bases. Trimming stripped 3 bases from V and 6 bases from J, with 20 bases between. The CDR3 length is 16 residues. CDR1 KGHSH and CDR2 LQKENI come from the germline V gene. The CDR3 sequence: CASSPSDPGVGPEAFF. CDR3 bases: TGTGCCAGCTCACCCTCCGATCCGGGGGTAGGACCTGAAGCTTTCTTT. Combining the CDR3 with reference TRBV18 and TRBJ1-1 gives the whole variable domain NAGVMQNPRHLVRRRGQEARLRCSPMKGHSHVYWYRQLPEEGLKFMVYLQKENIIDESGMPKERFSAEFPKEGPSILRIQQVVRGDSAAYFCASSPSDPGVGPEAFFGQGTRLTVV.

This rearrangement joins TRBV2 to TRBJ2-6, with TRBD1 matching 8 bases. The CDR3 loop spans 19 amino acids. The V gene end was trimmed by 6 bases and the J gene end by 0 bases; junction bases not matched to a gene: 13. The germline CDR1 and CDR2 sequences are SNHLY and FYNNEI. CDR3 coding DNA: TGTGCCAGCAGGGAAAGGGGACAGGCCAGAAACTCTGGGGCCAACGTCCTGACTTTC. Translating gives CASRERGQARNSGANVLTF.

With respect to this clone: An end of the junction does not agree with germline; a read error may underlie this. The chain uses TRBV6-1 and TRBJ2-5, with 7 bases matching TRBD1. Per the germline V gene, CDR1 is MNHNS and CDR2 is SASEGT. The CDR3 contains 13 residues. The CDR3 region has the DNA TGTGCCAGCGGTGACAGGGTGGGAGAGACCCAGTACTTC. Translated: CASGDRVGETQYF.

This clone was counted a single time. V is TRBV9 and J is TRBJ2-1; 11 nucleotides align to TRBD2. Germline V gene lookup returns CDR1 SGDLS and CDR2 YYNGEE. V was clipped by 0 bases and J by 0 bases; unmatched bases: 5. This CDR3 region has 18 residues. The chain's CDR3 is CASSVGTSGLDSYNEQFF. The CDR3 DNA sequence: TGTGCCAGCAGCGTAGGGACTAGCGGGCTTGACTCCTACAATGAGCAGTTCTTC.

This chain uses TRBV15 with TRBJ2-7; 9 bases map to TRBD1. Germline V CDR1 and CDR2: LNHNV, YYDKDF (reference sequence). Trimming cost V 5 bases and J 3 bases; bases outside gene matches: 5. This CDR3 has 14 residues. The CDR3 bases are TGTGCCACCAGCGGTCGGGACAGGGTCTACGAGCAGTACTTC. Its protein is CATSGRDRVYEQYF. Looking up the rest from reference TRBV15 and TRBJ2-7 gives the full variable domain: DAMVIQNPRYQVTQFGKPVTLSCSQTLNHNVMYWYQQKSSQAPKLLFHYYDKDFNNEADTPDNFQSRRPNTSFCFLDIRSPGLGDTAMYLCATSGRDRVYEQYFGPGTRLTVT.

The chain uses TRBV7-3 and TRBJ2-2; 15 bases are a match to TRBD2. This CDR3 has 19 amino acids. Trimming removed 1 base from V and 0 bases from J; junction bases left unmatched: 3. CDR1 SGHTA and CDR2 FQGTGA come from the germline V gene. The CDR3 DNA reads TGTGCCAGCAGCTTAATGGGACTAGCGGGGGGCCCGAACACCGGGGAGCTGTTTTTT. Translating it yields CASSLMGLAGGPNTGELFF.

V gene TRBV28 combines with J gene TRBJ1-6, with 9 bases lining up with TRBD1. The CDR3 contains 17 residues. CDR1 MDHEN and CDR2 SYDVKM come from the germline V gene. V shed 5 bases, J shed 8 bases, and the junction held 13 bases outside the gene matches. The CDR3, as DNA: TGTGCCAGCAGTCCCGGTCCCGGGACAGGGACCTATTCACCCCTCCACTTT. Protein product: CASSPGPGTGTYSPLHF.

This clone appeared a single time. This rearrangement joins TRBV3-1 (or the pseudogene TRBV3-2) to TRBJ1-2; 9 nucleotides align to TRBD1. The CDR3 is 17 residues long. V lost 0 bases, J lost 1 base, and 6 bases stayed unmatched. Germline-derived CDR1 and CDR2 are LGHDT and YNNKEL (reference sequence). The DNA for the CDR3 is TGTGCCAGCAGCCAAGACCGGGACAGGGCGTTTAACTATGGCTACACCTTC. Its protein is CASSQDRDRAFNYGYTF.

This clone has only a few counts. The J gene is TRBJ2-1, the V gene TRBV4-1, with D tentatively TRBD2 (6 bases). The germline V gene has CDR1 MGHRA and CDR2 YSYEKL. Between the trimmed V and J ends, which lost 1 base and 8 bases, there was a span of 12 bases. The CDR3 is 14 amino acids. CDR3 nucleotide sequence: TGCGCCAGCAGCCAAGCTACTAGCCTCGATGAGCAGTTCTTC. Its protein product is CASSQATSLDEQFF.

The chain combines TRBV28 with TRBJ1-4, with D possibly matching TRBD1 (5 bases). The V gene's germline CDR1 is MDHEN and CDR2 SYDVKM. V lost 5 bases to trimming and J lost 2 bases, with 21 bases between them. This CDR3 contains 18 residues. The CDR3 here is CASSSRDYRLETNEKLFF. DNA of the CDR3: TGTGCCAGCAGTAGCCGGGACTACCGACTGGAGACTAATGAAAAACTGTTTTTT.

The chain combines TRBV19 with TRBJ2-5, with 8 bases fitting TRBD2. Germline loops: CDR1 LNHDA, CDR2 SQIVND (reference sequence). V shed 10 bases, J shed 2 bases, and the junction held 9 bases outside the gene matches. This CDR3 spans 14 amino acids. The CDR3 coding sequence is TGTGCCACTAACTCCGGACTAGCTCAAGAGACCCAGTACTTC. It translates to CATNSGLAQETQYF.

The V call is TRBV5-1, the J call TRBJ2-3, with D possibly matching TRBD2 (6 bases). The CDR3 covers 15 residues. Trimming removed 1 base at V and 4 bases at J, with 13 bases between. Germline CDR1 and CDR2: SGHRS and YFSETQ. CDR3 sequence: CASSLMGLAADTQYF. CDR3 bases: TGCGCCAGCAGCTTGATGGGACTTGCGGCAGATACGCAGTATTTT.

The V gene is TRBV7-3, the J gene TRBJ1-1, with unresolved D. Germline assignment: CDR1 SGHTA and CDR2 FQGTGA. Trimming removed 2 bases at V and 4 bases at J, with 17 bases between. The length of the CDR3 is 16 residues. In nucleotides, the CDR3 is TGTGCCAGCAGCTTACAGGTTCCTATAACCCCCACTGAAGCTTTCTTT. The encoded protein is CASSLQVPITPTEAFF.

V is TRBV2 and J is TRBJ1-6, with 8 bases fitting TRBD1. V was pared by 6 bases and J by 0 bases, with 1 base of the junction left unmatched. The CDR3 loop spans 15 amino acids. From germline, CDR1 is SNHLY and CDR2 FYNNEI. This chain's CDR3 is CASRDRDSYNSPLHF. The DNA of the CDR3 is TGTGCCAGCAGGGACAGGGACTCCTATAATTCACCCCTCCACTTT. The entire variable domain, with the rest obtained from reference TRBV2 and TRBJ1-6, is as follows: EPEVTQTPSHQVTQMGQEVILRCVPISNHLYFYWYRQILGQKVEFLVSFYNNEISEKSEIFDDQFSVERPDGSNFTLKIRSTKLEDSAMYFCASRDRDSYNSPLHFGNGTRLTVT.

The V and J genes are TRBV4-2 and TRBJ2-7, with TRBD2 matching 8 bases. The V and J ends lost 6 bases and 2 bases, in that order; junction bases with no gene match: 12. This CDR3 region has 16 residues. Germline CDR1 LGHNA, CDR2 YNFKEQ. The CDR3 DNA reads TGTGCCAGCAGTATTTCACGACTAGCGATTCCCTACGAGCAGTACTTC. Translating gives CASSISRLAIPYEQYF.

This clone was seen more than once but under ten times. The V and J genes are TRBV2 and TRBJ1-3; D remains ambiguous. The V end was cut by 7 bases, the J end by 8 bases, with 18 bases between. The CDR3 is 14 residues long. CDR1 and CDR2 from the germline V gene are SNHLY and FYNNEI. The CDR3 DNA reads as TGTGCCAGCAATCCCGGGTCCCTAGGAGACACCATATATTTT. Protein sequence: CASNPGSLGDTIYF.

The gene calls are TRBV3-1 (or the pseudogene TRBV3-2) and TRBJ2-5; 7 bases fit TRBD1. The CDR3 extends over 14 amino acids. Germline CDR1 is LGHDT and CDR2 is YNNKEL (reference sequence). The V segment lost 1 base and the J segment 2 bases; nucleotides outside the gene matches: 1. CDR3 in DNA: TGTGCCAGCAGCCAAGGGACAGGACAAGAGACCCAGTACTTC. It yields the protein CASSQGTGQETQYF.

The rearrangement uses TRBV19 and TRBJ2-7, with 8 positions matching TRBD1. This CDR3 contains 16 residues. Germline values: CDR1 LNHDA, CDR2 SQIVND (reference sequence). Trimming cost V 7 bases and J 0 bases; bases outside gene matches: 11. CDR3 sequence (DNA): TGTGCCAGTACCCGGGACAGGACTACTTCCTCCTACGAGCAGTACTTC. It codes for CASTRDRTTSSYEQYF.

The rearrangement joins TRBV28 to TRBJ1-2; 8 bases are a match to TRBD1. The V segment lost 5 bases and the J segment 6 bases; nucleotides outside the gene matches: 5. Germline loops: CDR1 MDHEN, CDR2 SYDVKM. The CDR3 is made up of 13 amino acids. The CDR3 loop is CASSPGQGDGYTF. CDR3 sequence (DNA): TGTGCCAGCAGTCCTGGACAGGGAGATGGCTACACCTTC.

The CDR3 coding sequence is TGTGCCAGCAGAGGACTGAGTTCCAATGAGCAGTTCTTC. This encodes CASRGLSSNEQFF. The chain links TRBV27 to TRBJ2-1, with a tentative D call TRBD2 (5 bases). Germline CDR1 is MNHEY and CDR2 is SMNVEV (reference sequence). V shed 6 bases and J shed 6 bases, with 12 bases lying between them. The CDR3 spans 13 residues.

The chain is built from TRBV7-9 and TRBJ1-1, with D perhaps matching TRBD1 (6 bases). The V gene lost 5 bases and the J gene lost 0 bases, with 13 bases spanning the gap. The germline V gene has CDR1 SEHNR and CDR2 FQNEAQ (reference sequence). CDR3 length: 15 residues. The CDR3 nucleotides are TGTGCCAGCAGCACCTGGACAGAGATGAACACTGAAGCTTTCTTT. Protein product: CASSTWTEMNTEAFF.

V usage is TRBV9 and J usage is TRBJ1-2; TRBD1 might be the D (6 bases). With 0 bases removed from V and 0 bases from J, the gap between germline ends came to 9 bases. Germline CDR1 is SGDLS and CDR2 is YYNGEE. The CDR3 has 15 residues. This chain's CDR3 is CASSVGQVANYGYTF. The CDR3 bases are TGTGCCAGCAGCGTAGGACAGGTAGCTAACTATGGCTACACCTTC.

The V call is TRBV19, the J call TRBJ2-7, with D maybe TRBD1 (6 bases). The germline V and J ends were trimmed by 5 bases and 0 bases, with 23 bases remaining between them. Germline V CDR1 and CDR2: LNHDA, SQIVND (reference sequence). The CDR3 runs 18 residues. In DNA, the CDR3 is TGTGCCAGTAGTCCCGCGATTTCCTGGACAGATAGCTCCTACGAGCAGTACTTC. It specifies CASSPAISWTDSSYEQYF.